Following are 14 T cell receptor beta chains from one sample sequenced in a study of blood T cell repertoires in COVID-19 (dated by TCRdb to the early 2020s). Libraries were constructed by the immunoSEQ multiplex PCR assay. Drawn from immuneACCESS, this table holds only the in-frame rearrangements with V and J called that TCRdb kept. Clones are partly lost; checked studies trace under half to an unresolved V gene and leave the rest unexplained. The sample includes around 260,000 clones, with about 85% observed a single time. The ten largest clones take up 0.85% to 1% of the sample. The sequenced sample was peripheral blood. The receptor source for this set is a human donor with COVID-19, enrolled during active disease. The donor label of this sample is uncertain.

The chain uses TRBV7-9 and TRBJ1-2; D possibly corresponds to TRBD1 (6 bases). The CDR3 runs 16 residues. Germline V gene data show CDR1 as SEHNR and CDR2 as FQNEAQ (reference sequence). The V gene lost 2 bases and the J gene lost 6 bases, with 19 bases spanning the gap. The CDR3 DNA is TGTGCCAGCAGCTTACTTCCCCCCCTAGACAGGCATGGCTACACCTTC. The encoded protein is CASSLLPPLDRHGYTF.

The CDR3: CASSLTGVGELFF. CDR3 bases: TGTGCCAGCAGCTTAACAGGGGTCGGGGAGCTGTTTTTT. This rearrangement joins TRBV7-3 to TRBJ2-2; a weak D match, TRBD1 (5 bases). CDR3 length: 13 amino acids. V lost 0 bases to trimming and J lost 7 bases, with 6 bases between them. The germline V gene encodes CDR1 SGHTA and CDR2 FQGTGA. Based on the CDR3 plus reference TRBV7-3 and TRBJ2-2, the full variable domain is GAGVSQTPSNKVTEKGKYVELRCDPISGHTALYWYRQSLGQGPEFLIYFQGTGAADDSGLPNDRFFAVRPEGSVSTLKIQRTERGDSAVYLCASSLTGVGELFFGEGSRLTVL.

This chain's CDR3 is CASSLKRATYNEQFF. The CDR3 region has the DNA TGTGCCAGCAGCTTAAAGCGGGCAACCTACAATGAGCAGTTCTTC. The J gene is TRBJ2-1, the V gene TRBV7-2, with D tentatively TRBD2 (6 bases). The CDR3 has 15 residues. The germline CDR1 and CDR2 sequences are SGHTA and FQGNSA. Trimming removed 2 bases from V and 2 bases from J, with 10 bases in between. The variable domain in full, with the rest retrieved from reference TRBV7-2 and TRBJ2-1, is GAGVSQSPSNKVTEKGKDVELRCDPISGHTALYWYRQSLGQGLEFLIYFQGNSAPDKSGLPSDRFSAERTGGSVSTLTIQRTQQEDSAVYLCASSLKRATYNEQFFGPGTRLTVL.

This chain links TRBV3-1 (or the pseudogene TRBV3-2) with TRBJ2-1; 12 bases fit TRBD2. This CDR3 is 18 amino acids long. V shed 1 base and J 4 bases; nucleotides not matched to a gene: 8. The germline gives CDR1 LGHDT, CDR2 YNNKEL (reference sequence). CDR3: CASSQAAGLAGIYNEQFF. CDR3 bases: TGTGCCAGCAGCCAAGCGGCAGGACTAGCGGGAATTTACAATGAGCAGTTCTTC.

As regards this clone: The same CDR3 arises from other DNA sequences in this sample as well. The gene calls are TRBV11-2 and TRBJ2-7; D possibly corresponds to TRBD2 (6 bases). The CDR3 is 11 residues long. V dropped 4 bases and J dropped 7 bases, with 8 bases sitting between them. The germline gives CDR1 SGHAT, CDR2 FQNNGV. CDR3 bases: TGTGCCAGCAGCTCCGGGGGTGAGCAGTACTTC. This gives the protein CASSSGGEQYF.

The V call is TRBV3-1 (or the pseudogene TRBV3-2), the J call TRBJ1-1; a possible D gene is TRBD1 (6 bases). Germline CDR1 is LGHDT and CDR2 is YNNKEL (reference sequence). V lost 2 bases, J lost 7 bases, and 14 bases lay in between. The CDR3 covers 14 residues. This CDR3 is CASSQMTRGNEAFF. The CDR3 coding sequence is TGTGCCAGCAGCCAAATGACCAGGGGCAATGAAGCTTTCTTT.

CDR3 in amino acids: CASSQEYLSHTDTQYF. CDR3 nucleotides: TGCGCCAGCAGCCAAGAATACTTATCTCACACAGATACGCAGTATTTT. V gene TRBV4-1 combines with J gene TRBJ2-3; D gene uncertain. This CDR3 is 16 amino acids long. Germline V CDR1 and CDR2: MGHRA, YSYEKL. Trimming left V 0 bases short and J 2 bases short, with 12 bases between.

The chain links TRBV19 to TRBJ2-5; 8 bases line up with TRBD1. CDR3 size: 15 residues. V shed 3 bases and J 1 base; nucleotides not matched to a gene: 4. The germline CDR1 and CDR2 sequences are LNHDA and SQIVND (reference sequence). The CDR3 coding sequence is TGTGCCAGTAGTATCGCGACAGGGGTCCAAGAGACCCAGTACTTC. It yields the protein CASSIATGVQETQYF.

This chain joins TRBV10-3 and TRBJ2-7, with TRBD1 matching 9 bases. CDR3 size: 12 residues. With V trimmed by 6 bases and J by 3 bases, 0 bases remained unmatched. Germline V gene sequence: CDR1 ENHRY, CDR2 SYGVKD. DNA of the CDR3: TGTGCCATCAGGGGACAGGGCTACGAGCAGTACTTC. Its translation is CAIRGQGYEQYF.

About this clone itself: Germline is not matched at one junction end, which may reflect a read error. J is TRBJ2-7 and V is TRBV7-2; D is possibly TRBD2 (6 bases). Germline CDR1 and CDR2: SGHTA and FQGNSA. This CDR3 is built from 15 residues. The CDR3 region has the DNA TGTGCCAGCAGTTTAGGCGGAGGGTACTCCTACGAGCAGTACTTC. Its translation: CASSLGGGYSYEQYF.

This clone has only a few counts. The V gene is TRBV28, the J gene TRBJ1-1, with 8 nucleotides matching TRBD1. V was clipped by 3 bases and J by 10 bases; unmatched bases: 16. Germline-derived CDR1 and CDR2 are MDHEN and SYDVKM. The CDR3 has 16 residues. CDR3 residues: CASSFSVQGALLGAFF. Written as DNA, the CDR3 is TGTGCCAGCAGTTTTTCGGTTCAGGGGGCACTCCTCGGAGCTTTCTTT.

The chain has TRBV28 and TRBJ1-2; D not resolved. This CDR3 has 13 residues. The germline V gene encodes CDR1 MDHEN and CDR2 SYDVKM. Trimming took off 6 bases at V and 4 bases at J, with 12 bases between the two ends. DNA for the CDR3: TGTGCCAGCAGCCTCCTCGGTGTCTATGGCTACACCTTC. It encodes CASSLLGVYGYTF.

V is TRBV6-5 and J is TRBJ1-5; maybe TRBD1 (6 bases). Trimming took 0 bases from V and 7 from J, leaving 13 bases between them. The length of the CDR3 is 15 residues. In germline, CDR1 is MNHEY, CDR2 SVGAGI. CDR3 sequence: CASSYSLAGDQPQHF. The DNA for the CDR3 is TGTGCCAGCAGTTACTCGTTAGCAGGGGACCAGCCCCAGCATTTT.

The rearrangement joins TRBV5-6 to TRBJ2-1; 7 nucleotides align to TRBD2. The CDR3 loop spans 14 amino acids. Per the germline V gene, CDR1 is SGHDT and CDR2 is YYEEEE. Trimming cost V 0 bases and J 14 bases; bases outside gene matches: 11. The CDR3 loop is CASSLGDPGGLEFF. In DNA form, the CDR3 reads TGTGCCAGCAGCTTGGGTGACCCGGGGGGTCTGGAGTTCTTC.